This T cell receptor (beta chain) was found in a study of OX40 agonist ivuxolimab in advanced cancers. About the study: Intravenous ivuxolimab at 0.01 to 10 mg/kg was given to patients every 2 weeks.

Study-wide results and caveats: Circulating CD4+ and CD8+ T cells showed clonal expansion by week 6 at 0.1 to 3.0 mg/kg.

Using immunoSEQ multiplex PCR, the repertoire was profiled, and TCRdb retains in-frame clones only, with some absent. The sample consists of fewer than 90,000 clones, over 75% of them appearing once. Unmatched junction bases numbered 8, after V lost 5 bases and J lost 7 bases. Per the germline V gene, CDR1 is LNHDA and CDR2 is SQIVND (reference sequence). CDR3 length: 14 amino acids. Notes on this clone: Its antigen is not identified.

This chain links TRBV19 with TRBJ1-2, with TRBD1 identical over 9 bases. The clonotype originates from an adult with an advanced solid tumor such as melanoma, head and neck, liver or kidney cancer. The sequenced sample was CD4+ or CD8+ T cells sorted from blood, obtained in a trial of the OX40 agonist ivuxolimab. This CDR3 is CASSPGQGKLGYTF. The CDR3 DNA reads TGTGCCAGTAGTCCGGGACAGGGAAAACTTGGCTACACCTTC.